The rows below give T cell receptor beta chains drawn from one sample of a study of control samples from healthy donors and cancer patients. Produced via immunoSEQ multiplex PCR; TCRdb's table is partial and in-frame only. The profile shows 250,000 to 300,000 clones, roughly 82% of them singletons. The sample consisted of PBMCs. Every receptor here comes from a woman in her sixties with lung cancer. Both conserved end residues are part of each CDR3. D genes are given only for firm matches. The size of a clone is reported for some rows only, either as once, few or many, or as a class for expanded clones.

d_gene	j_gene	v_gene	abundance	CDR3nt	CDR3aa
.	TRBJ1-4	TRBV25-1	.	TGTGCCAGCAGTGAAGGGGGCACCTTAGACGAAAAACTGTTTTTT	CASSEGGTLDEKLFF
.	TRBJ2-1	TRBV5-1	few	TGCGCCAGCAGCTTGTCCTTGCAGGTCTACAATGAGCAGTTCTTC	CASSLSLQVYNEQFF
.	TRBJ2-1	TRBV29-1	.	TGCAGCGGGCAGGTAAATGAGCAGTTCTTC	CSGQVNEQFF
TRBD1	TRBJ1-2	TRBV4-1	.	TGCGCCAGCAGCCAAGAAGCACAGGGGGTAGGCTACACCTTC	CASSQEAQGVGYTF
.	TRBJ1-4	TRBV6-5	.	TGTGCCAGCACGACTCGGGGGGGCTTTGAAAAACTGTTTTTT	CASTTRGGFEKLFF
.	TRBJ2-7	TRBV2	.	TGTGCCAGCAGTGAAGGATGGCAAGCCTACGAGCAGTACTTC	CASSEGWQAYEQYF
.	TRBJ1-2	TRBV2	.	TGTGCCAGCAGTGAAACAAGGGGTGGGGGCTACACCTTC	CASSETRGGGYTF
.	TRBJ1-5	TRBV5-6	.	TGTGCCAGCAGCCGGACGAATCAGCCCCAGCATTTT	CASSRTNQPQHF
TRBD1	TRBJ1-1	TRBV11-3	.	TGTGCCAGCAGCTTACAGGGGGAGGGCACTGAAGCTTTCTTT	CASSLQGEGTEAFF
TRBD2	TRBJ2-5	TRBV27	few	TGTGCCAGCCGTGGACTAGCTTCGGGGGAGACCCAGTACTTC	CASRGLASGETQYF
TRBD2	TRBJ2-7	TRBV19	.	TGTGCCAGTACCCCCTCTAGCGGGGCTTCCTACGAGCAGTACTTC	CASTPSSGASYEQYF
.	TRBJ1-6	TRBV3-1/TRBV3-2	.	TGTGCCAGCAGCCAAGGGGGGGCTGCGGGGAATTCACCCCTCCACTTT	CASSQGGAAGNSPLHF
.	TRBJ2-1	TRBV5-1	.	TGCGCCAGCAGCTTGGATGGGAGCTCCTACAATGAGCAGTTCTTC	CASSLDGSSYNEQFF
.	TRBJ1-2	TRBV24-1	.	TGTGCCACCAGTGATTTAACGACCAAGCTGGAGGGCTACACCTTC	CATSDLTTKLEGYTF
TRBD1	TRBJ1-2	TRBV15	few	TGTGCCACCAGCAGAGGGACAGGGGGCAATGGCTACACCTTC	CATSRGTGGNGYTF
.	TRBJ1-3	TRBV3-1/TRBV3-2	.	TGTGCCAGCAGCCAAGCCGGGCGCACCATATATTTT	CASSQAGRTIYF